The TCR beta chain under discussion was sequenced for a study of cytomegalovirus exposure and HLA in healthy donors. Study context: A prior analysis found about 110 million unique TCR beta sequences from 150 million to 200 million T cells. Points from the study as a whole: As a later analysis revealed, the rate of TCR association differed by HLA locus, with DRB1 most and HLA-C fewest. In vitro work confirmed that a few CMV-associated chains recognize CMV antigens.

As for this clone: Its antigen is currently unknown.

A multiplex PCR was run with 60 Vbeta primers and 13 Jbeta primers. The data were produced by immunoSEQ multiplex PCR, yet TCRdb's version contains in-frame clones alone and is incomplete. Of about 160,000 clones in the sample, almost 80% were seen once. The germline gives CDR1 SGHTA, CDR2 FQGTGA. This CDR3 is built from 15 residues. V trimming: 5 bases; J trimming: 8 bases; junction bases outside the gene matches: 14. The V gene is TRBV7-3, the J gene TRBJ1-1; 7 bases align to TRBD1. This TCR came from a man between 25 and 39 years old in good health and CMV-seronegative. The sequenced material came from PBMCs. CDR3 sequence reads: CASSDPTGPRPEAFF. In DNA, the CDR3 is TGTGCCAGCAGCGACCCGACAGGGCCCCGTCCCGAAGCTTTCTTT.